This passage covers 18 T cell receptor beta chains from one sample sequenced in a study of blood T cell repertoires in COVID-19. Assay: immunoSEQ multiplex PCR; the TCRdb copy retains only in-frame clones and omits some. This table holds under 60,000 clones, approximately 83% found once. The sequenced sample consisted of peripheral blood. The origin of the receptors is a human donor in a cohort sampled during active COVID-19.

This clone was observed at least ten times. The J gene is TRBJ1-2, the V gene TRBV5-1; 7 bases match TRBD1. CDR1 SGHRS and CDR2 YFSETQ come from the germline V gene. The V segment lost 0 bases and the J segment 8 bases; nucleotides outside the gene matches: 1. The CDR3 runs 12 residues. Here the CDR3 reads CASSLEGQGYTF. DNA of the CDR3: TGCGCCAGCAGCTTGGAGGGACAGGGCTACACCTTC.

CDR3 sequence reads: CASSPTSAANEQFF. The CDR3 DNA follows: TGTGCCAGCTCACCAACTAGCGCGGCCAATGAGCAGTTCTTC. The V call is TRBV18, the J call TRBJ2-1; 7 bases are shared with TRBD2. The trim removed 2 bases at V and 6 bases at J, leaving 4 bases unmatched. This CDR3 is built from 14 residues. The germline gives CDR1 KGHSH, CDR2 LQKENI.

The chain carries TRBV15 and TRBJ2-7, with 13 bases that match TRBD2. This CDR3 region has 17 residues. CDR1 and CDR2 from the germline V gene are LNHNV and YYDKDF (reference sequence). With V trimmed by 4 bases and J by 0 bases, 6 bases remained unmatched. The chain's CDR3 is CATSTGLAGEISYEQYF. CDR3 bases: TGTGCCACCAGCACTGGACTAGCGGGAGAAATCTCCTACGAGCAGTACTTC.

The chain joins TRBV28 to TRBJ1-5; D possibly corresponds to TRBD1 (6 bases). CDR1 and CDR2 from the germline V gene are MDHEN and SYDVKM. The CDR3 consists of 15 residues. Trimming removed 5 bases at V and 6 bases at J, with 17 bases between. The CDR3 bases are TGTGCCAGCAGTAACACAGGGACCCTGGGTCAGCCCCAGCATTTT. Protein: CASSNTGTLGQPQHF.

Written as DNA, the CDR3 is TGTGCCAGCAGCCAAGATCGCCTAGCGGGAGTTCCCGATACGCAGTATTTT. This codes for CASSQDRLAGVPDTQYF. J is TRBJ2-3 and V is TRBV3-1 (or the pseudogene TRBV3-2), with TRBD2 matching 10 bases. Unmatched junction bases numbered 9, after V lost 0 bases and J lost 6 bases. Germline loops: CDR1 LGHDT, CDR2 YNNKEL (reference sequence). The CDR3 consists of 17 residues.

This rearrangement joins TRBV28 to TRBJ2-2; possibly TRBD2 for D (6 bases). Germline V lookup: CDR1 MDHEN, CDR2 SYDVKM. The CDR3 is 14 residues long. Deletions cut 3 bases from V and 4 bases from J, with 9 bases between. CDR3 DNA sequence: TGTGCCAGCAGTTTTCGGGAGAGCACCGGGGAGCTGTTTTTT. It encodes CASSFRESTGELFF.

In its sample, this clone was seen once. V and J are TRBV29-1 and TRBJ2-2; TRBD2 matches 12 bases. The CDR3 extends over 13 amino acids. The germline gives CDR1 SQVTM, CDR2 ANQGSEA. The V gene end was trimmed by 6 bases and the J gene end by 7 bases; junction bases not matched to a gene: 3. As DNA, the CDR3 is TGCAGCGTGAAGACTAGCGGGGGCGGGGAGCTGTTTTTT. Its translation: CSVKTSGGGELFF.

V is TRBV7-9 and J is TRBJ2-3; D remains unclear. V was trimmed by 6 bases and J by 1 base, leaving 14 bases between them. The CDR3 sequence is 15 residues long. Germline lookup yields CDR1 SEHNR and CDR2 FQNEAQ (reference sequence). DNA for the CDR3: TGTGCCAGCAGTTCGCATCCTGAGGGCACAGATACGCAGTATTTT. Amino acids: CASSSHPEGTDTQYF.

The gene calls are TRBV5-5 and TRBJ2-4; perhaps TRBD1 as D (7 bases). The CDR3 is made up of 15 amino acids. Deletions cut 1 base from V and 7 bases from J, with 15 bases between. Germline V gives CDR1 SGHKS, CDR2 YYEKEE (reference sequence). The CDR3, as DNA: TGTGCCAGCAGCTTGACGGAGGGGGCGACGAACATTCAGTACTTC. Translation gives CASSLTEGATNIQYF.

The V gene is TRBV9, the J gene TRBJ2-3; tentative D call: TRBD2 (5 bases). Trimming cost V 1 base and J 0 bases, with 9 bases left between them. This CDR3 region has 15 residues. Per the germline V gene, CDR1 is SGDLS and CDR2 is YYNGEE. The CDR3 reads CASSVSGDSTDTQYF. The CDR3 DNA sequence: TGTGCCAGCAGCGTATCCGGGGATAGCACAGATACGCAGTATTTT.

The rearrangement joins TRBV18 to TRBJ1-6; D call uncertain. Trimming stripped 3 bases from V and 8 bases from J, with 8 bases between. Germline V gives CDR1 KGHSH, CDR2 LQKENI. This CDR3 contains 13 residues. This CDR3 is CASSPDFDSPLHF. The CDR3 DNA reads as TGTGCCAGCTCACCGGACTTCGATTCACCCCTCCACTTT.

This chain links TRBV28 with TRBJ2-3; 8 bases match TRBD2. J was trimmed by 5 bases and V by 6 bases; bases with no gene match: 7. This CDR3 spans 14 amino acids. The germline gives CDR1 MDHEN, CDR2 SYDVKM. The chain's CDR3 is CASSLQLAGDTQYF. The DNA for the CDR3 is TGTGCCAGCAGCCTCCAGCTAGCGGGAGATACGCAGTATTTT.

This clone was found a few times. CDR3 loop: CASSHSPGTSGGSYEQYF. CDR3 coding DNA: TGCGCCAGCAGCCACAGTCCCGGGACTAGCGGGGGCTCCTACGAGCAGTACTTC. The rearrangement links TRBV4-1 to TRBJ2-7; 14 nucleotides agree with TRBD2. J was trimmed by 0 bases and V by 3 bases; bases with no gene match: 7. The CDR3 consists of 18 residues. The germline V gene has CDR1 MGHRA and CDR2 YSYEKL.

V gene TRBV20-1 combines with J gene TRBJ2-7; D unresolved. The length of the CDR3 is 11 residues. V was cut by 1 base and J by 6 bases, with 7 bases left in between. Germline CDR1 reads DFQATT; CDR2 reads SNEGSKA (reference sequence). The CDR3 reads CSARGGFEQYF. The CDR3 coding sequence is TGCAGTGCTAGAGGAGGTTTCGAGCAGTACTTC.

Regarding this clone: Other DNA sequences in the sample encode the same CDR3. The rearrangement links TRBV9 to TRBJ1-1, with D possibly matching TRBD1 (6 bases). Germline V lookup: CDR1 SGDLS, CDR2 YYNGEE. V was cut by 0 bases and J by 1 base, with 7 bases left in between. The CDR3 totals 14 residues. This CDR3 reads CASSVAGENTEAFF. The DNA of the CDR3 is TGTGCCAGCAGCGTAGCAGGGGAGAACACTGAAGCTTTCTTT.

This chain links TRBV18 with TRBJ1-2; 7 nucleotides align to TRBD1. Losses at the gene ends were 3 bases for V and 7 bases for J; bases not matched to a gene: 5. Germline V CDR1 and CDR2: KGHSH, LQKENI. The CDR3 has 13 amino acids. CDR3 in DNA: TGTGCCAGCTCACCTGATAACAGGGGTGGCTACACCTTC. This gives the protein CASSPDNRGGYTF.

Here the CDR3 DNA reads TGTGCCAGCAGCGAGGACAGGGGAAGCACTGAAGCTTTCTTT. Protein: CASSEDRGSTEAFF. V is TRBV2 and J is TRBJ1-1; 9 bases fit TRBD1. CDR3 length: 14 residues. Germline lookup yields CDR1 SNHLY and CDR2 FYNNEI. Losses at the gene ends were 6 bases for V and 4 bases for J; bases not matched to a gene: 6.

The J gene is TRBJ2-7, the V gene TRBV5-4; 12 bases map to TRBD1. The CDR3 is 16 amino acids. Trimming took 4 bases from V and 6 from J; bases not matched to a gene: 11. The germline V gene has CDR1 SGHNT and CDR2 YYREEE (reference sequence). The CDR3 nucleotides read TGTGCCAGCAGCACAGCTACCGGGACAGGGGGCAGCGAGCAGTACTTC. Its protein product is CASSTATGTGGSEQYF.